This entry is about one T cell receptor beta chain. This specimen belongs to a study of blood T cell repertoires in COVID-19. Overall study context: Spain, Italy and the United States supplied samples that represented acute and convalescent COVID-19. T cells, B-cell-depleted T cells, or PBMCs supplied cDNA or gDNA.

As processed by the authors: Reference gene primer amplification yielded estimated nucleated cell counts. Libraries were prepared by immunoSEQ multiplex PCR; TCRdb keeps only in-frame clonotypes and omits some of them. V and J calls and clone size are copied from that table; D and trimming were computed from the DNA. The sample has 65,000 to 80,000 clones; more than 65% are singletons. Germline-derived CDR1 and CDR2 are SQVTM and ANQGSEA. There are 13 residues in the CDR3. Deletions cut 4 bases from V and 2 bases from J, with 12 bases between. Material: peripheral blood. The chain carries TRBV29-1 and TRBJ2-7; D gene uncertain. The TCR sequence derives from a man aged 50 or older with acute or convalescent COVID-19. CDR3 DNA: TGCAGCGTTGTAGCCCCCGTTCCCTACGAGCAGTACTTC. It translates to CSVVAPVPYEQYF.